The 4 T cell receptor beta chains listed next were all sequenced from one sample in a study of vaccination and CD4 T cells after COVID-19. Treatment described: approximately 9-day PBMC culture with coronavirus spike peptide pools or control peptides (ViraFEST assay). Before the COVID-19 pandemic (2011-2018), CD4+ T cells were obtained from the unexposed donor. An Oncomine TCR Beta short-read assay was used to sequence the DNA from cultured CD4+ T cells. TCRdb recomputed calls from the PCR reads with MiXCR, one row per CDR3 protein. The table records about 7,200 distinct CDR3 sequences, about 45% of them present only once. These receptors lack a known antigen. Source material: CD4+ T cells from blood, cultured in vitro. The receptors were gathered from a human donor in good health.

The gene calls are TRBV7-2 and TRBJ2-3; 7 bases align to TRBD2. Trimming cost V 4 bases and J 5 bases; bases outside gene matches: 3. CDR3 length: 13 residues. Germline V gene sequence: CDR1 SGHTA, CDR2 FQGNSA. In nucleotides, the CDR3 is TGTGCCAGCAGCTCTAGCGGAGGAGATACGCAGTATTTT. This translates into CASSSSGGDTQYF.

The chain uses TRBV7-2 and TRBJ1-1; TRBD1 is a possible D gene (5 bases). V was pared by 1 base and J by 4 bases, with 13 bases between. Germline values: CDR1 SGHTA, CDR2 FQGNSA. The CDR3 length is 15 residues. The CDR3 here is CASSLEHRRVTEAFF. In DNA form, the CDR3 reads TGTGCCAGCAGCTTAGAACACCGCAGGGTCACTGAAGCTTTCTTT.

This clonotype occurred a few times. This sequence joins TRBV20-1 and TRBJ1-1; 7 bases line up with TRBD1. Germline CDR1 and CDR2: DFQATT and SNEGSKA (reference sequence). V dropped 5 bases and J dropped 4; count of bases not matched to a gene: 7. The CDR3 totals 13 residues. The CDR3 sequence: CSAVTGPGTEAFF. CDR3 DNA: TGCAGTGCTGTGACAGGGCCGGGCACTGAAGCTTTCTTT.

This clonotype was detected a few times. The J gene is TRBJ2-6, the V gene TRBV6-1; a possible D gene is TRBD1 (5 bases). Germline lookup yields CDR1 MNHNS and CDR2 SASEGT. V lost 6 bases, J lost 4 bases, and 16 bases lay in between. This CDR3 has 16 amino acids. Written as DNA, the CDR3 is TGTGCCAGCAGGAAAAGGCCAGGGTCCGGGGCCAACGTCCTGACTTTC. Translation: CASRKRPGSGANVLTF.